This TCR beta chain stems from a study of shared clonotypes between healthy human individuals. On the study more broadly: The study drew on a couple of women and a few men aged 18 to 49 as donors.

The germline V gene has CDR1 SEHNR and CDR2 FQNEAQ (reference sequence). This CDR3 is built from 14 residues. Between the trimmed V and J ends, which lost 3 bases and 6 bases, there was a span of 14 bases. At a deep level, the assay was run. TCRdb's table, derived via immunoSEQ multiplex PCR, lists solely in-frame clones and lacks some. The sample has about 2,200,000 clones, about 93% seen once; the top ten hold about 1.8%. Points on this clone: As yet, its antigen is unknown.

General observations from the study: Naive subsets usually exceeded memory subsets in estimated richness. Sequencing depth was expected to affect clonotype sharing among donors.

Naive CD8 cells were CD45RO-negative, positively selected for CCR7, excluding terminally differentiated effector memory CD45RA+ cells. The rearrangement joins TRBV7-9 to TRBJ1-1; D is possibly TRBD1 (5 bases). This receptor was identified in a man aged 18 to 29 in good health. Some clones in this sample may be carry-over from other donors' samples. Input material: naive CD8+ T cells from PBMCs. CDR3 in DNA: TGTGCCAGCAGCTTCCCTCAGGGCGTCTCTGAAGCTTTCTTT. Amino acids: CASSFPQGVSEAFF.